The 19 T cell receptor beta chains given below trace back to one sample, sequenced in a study of identical twins. TCRdb re-called the 5' RACE reads through MiXCR, storing one row per CDR3 protein. The data show roughly 720,000 distinct CDR3 sequences, with about 20% seen just once and around 13% held by the top ten. The same sample was also studied in work on T cells expressing NK-cell markers.

The sample taken for sequencing was PBMCs. Receptor source: a woman aged 18-35 years in good health.

The chain couples TRBV6-1 to TRBJ1-1, with 9 bases matching TRBD1. The CDR3 runs 14 residues. J gave up 5 bases and V 6 bases, and 7 bases lay outside the gene matches. Germline V gene data show CDR1 as MNHNS and CDR2 as SASEGT. The CDR3 loop reads CASRGQGGVTEAFF. CDR3 nucleotides: TGTGCCAGCAGGGGACAGGGTGGAGTGACTGAAGCTTTCTTT.

This clonotype appeared a few times. The CDR3 bases are TGTGCCAGCAGCTTCGGGACGGACAATCTAGGAGAGTACTTC. Its translation: CASSFGTDNLGEYF. The chain is built from TRBV5-6 and TRBJ2-5, with D perhaps assigned TRBD1 or TRBD2 (5 bases each). The CDR3 is 14 residues long. With 2 bases removed from V and 12 bases from J, the gap between germline ends came to 20 bases. CDR1 SGHDT and CDR2 YYEEEE come from the germline V gene.

This clonotype was counted a few times. This chain joins TRBV5-5 and TRBJ2-5; D could derive from TRBD1 or TRBD2 (5 bases each). V lost 5 bases to trimming and J lost 7 bases, with 21 bases between them. Per the germline V gene, CDR1 is SGHKS and CDR2 is YYEKEE (reference sequence). This CDR3 is 15 amino acids long. The CDR3 reads CASRRVGTIIGTQYF. The CDR3 nucleotides are TGTGCCAGCAGACGGGTCGGGACGATCATTGGGACCCAGTACTTC.

The chain links TRBV7-8 to TRBJ2-5; D gene ambiguous. Germline V gives CDR1 SGHVS, CDR2 FQNEAQ. The CDR3 is 12 residues long. Deletions cut 5 bases from V and 5 bases from J, with 9 bases between. In nucleotides, the CDR3 is TGTGCCAGCAGCCACCAGACTGAGACCCAGTACTTC. Its protein is CASSHQTETQYF.

V and J are TRBV20-1 and TRBJ2-3, with D possibly TRBD2 on 5 matching bases. The V and J ends lost 3 bases and 3 bases respectively, with 19 bases between them. The CDR3 is 16 residues long. Germline CDR1 DFQATT, CDR2 SNEGSKA (reference sequence). The CDR3 loop reads CSASTGLRGGTDTQYF. The CDR3 coding sequence is TGCAGTGCTAGTACCGGCCTCCGGGGTGGGACAGATACGCAGTATTTT.

The chain has TRBV15 and TRBJ2-3; D call uncertain. The germline CDR1 and CDR2 sequences are LNHNV and YYDKDF (reference sequence). CDR3 length: 19 residues. V shed 0 bases and J shed 1 base, with 20 bases lying between them. CDR3 nucleotides: TGTGCCACCAGCAGAGATGGCGGCGGTTACGCTTTAGGCACAGATACGCAGTATTTT. Translated: CATSRDGGGYALGTDTQYF.

This clonotype was seen only a few times. One end of the junction is discordant with germline, which a read error may explain. The gene calls are TRBV2 and TRBJ2-5; D is possibly TRBD1 (5 bases). The CDR3 runs to 13 residues. Germline loops: CDR1 SNHLY, CDR2 FYNNEI. The CDR3 loop is CASREDSQETQYF. The DNA for the CDR3 is TGTGCCAGCAGAGAAGACAGTCAAGAGACCCAGTACTTC.

The chain is built from TRBV11-2 and TRBJ2-1; D gene unclear. The CDR3 spans 11 residues. V shed 3 bases and J shed 10 bases, with 7 bases lying between them. CDR1 SGHAT and CDR2 FQNNGV come from the germline V gene. For the CDR3, the DNA is TGTGCCAGCAGCTTCGTCGAAGAGCAGTTCTTC. Translated: CASSFVEEQFF.

The rearrangement joins TRBV20-1 to TRBJ2-1; the match to TRBD2 covers 7 bases. J lost 0 bases, V lost 3 bases, and 8 bases had no gene match. CDR3 length: 16 amino acids. The germline gives CDR1 DFQATT, CDR2 SNEGSKA (reference sequence). The CDR3 DNA follows: TGCAGTGCTAGGGCCCTCCTAGCGGACTCCTACAATGAGCAGTTCTTC. Amino acids: CSARALLADSYNEQFF.

The DNA of the CDR3 is TGTGCCAGCAGCACGAACTATGGCTACACCTTC. Encoded protein: CASSTNYGYTF. The gene calls are TRBV12-3 or TRBV12-4 and TRBJ1-2; D is uncertain. The CDR3 consists of 11 residues. V was shortened by 6 bases and J by 2 bases, with 4 bases between the two germline ends.

The chain uses TRBV20-1 and TRBJ2-1, with 7 nucleotides matching TRBD2. The germline gives CDR1 DFQATT, CDR2 SNEGSKA (reference sequence). The V and J ends lost 5 bases and 4 bases, in that order; junction bases with no gene match: 5. The CDR3 covers 13 residues. In DNA form, the CDR3 reads TGCAGTGCTCTACTAGCGATTTACAATGAGCAGTTCTTC. This encodes CSALLAIYNEQFF.

At least ten counts were recorded for this clonotype. The chain joins TRBV12-3 or TRBV12-4 to TRBJ1-5; 8 nucleotides line up with TRBD1. V was pared by 7 bases and J by 6 bases, with 8 bases of the junction left unmatched. The CDR3 contains 14 residues. The CDR3 region is CASNSQGATQPQHF. The CDR3 DNA is TGTGCCAGCAATTCTCAGGGGGCTACTCAGCCCCAGCATTTT.

The chain uses TRBV5-1 and TRBJ2-5, with D tentatively TRBD1 (5 bases). V was pared by 4 bases and J by 0 bases, with 7 bases between. The CDR3 is 13 amino acids. The germline gives CDR1 SGHRS, CDR2 YFSETQ. In DNA form, the CDR3 reads TGCGCCAGCAGCCGACAGTACCAAGAGACCCAGTACTTC. This codes for CASSRQYQETQYF.

This clonotype was seen a few times. This rearrangement joins TRBV4-2 to TRBJ2-3; D uncertain. Germline CDR1 reads LGHNA; CDR2 reads YNFKEQ. This CDR3 region has 17 residues. Trimming left V 0 bases short and J 4 bases short, with 17 bases between. This CDR3 reads CASSQDMAATWADTQYF. The DNA of the CDR3 is TGTGCCAGCAGCCAAGATATGGCGGCTACTTGGGCAGATACGCAGTATTTT.

This chain uses TRBV9 with TRBJ2-2, with a tentative D call TRBD2 (6 bases). This CDR3 comprises 16 residues. CDR1 and CDR2 (germline): SGDLS, YYNGEE. Trimming shortened V by 4 bases and J by 1 base, and 14 bases separated the two germline ends. In DNA, the CDR3 is TGTGCCAGCAGCCCGCAGGGAGGACTGAACACCGGGGAGCTGTTTTTT. Its protein product is CASSPQGGLNTGELFF.

The chain uses TRBV5-6 and TRBJ2-2; 8 bases are a match to TRBD1. V gave up 4 bases and J gave up 4 bases; unmatched junction bases: 12. Germline V CDR1 and CDR2: SGHDT, YYEEEE. The CDR3 has 17 residues. CDR3 amino acids: CASSRPGQGMFTGELFF. CDR3 nucleotide sequence: TGTGCCAGCAGCCGCCCTGGACAGGGCATGTTCACCGGGGAGCTGTTTTTT.

This clonotype has only a few counts. This chain joins TRBV27 and TRBJ2-3, with D perhaps matching TRBD2 (6 bases). CDR3 size: 15 residues. Germline V gives CDR1 MNHEY, CDR2 SMNVEV (reference sequence). Deletions cut 6 bases from V and 3 bases from J, with 16 bases between. As DNA, the CDR3 is TGTGCCAGCAGCCGACGGGTCCGGGGGACAGATACGCAGTATTTT. This gives the protein CASSRRVRGTDTQYF.

The chain is built from TRBV20-1 and TRBJ2-5; 8 bases are a match to TRBD2. The CDR3 loop spans 16 amino acids. V was clipped by 4 bases and J by 5 bases; unmatched bases: 15. Germline assignment: CDR1 DFQATT and CDR2 SNEGSKA (reference sequence). CDR3 loop: CSATTTSGTRGETQYF. The CDR3 coding sequence is TGCAGTGCTACGACAACCTCCGGGACTAGAGGCGAGACCCAGTACTTC.

The chain carries TRBV6-6 and TRBJ2-2; 7 nucleotides match TRBD1. Germline V lookup: CDR1 MNHNY, CDR2 SVGAGI (reference sequence). J gave up 7 bases and V 6 bases, and 5 bases lay outside the gene matches. This CDR3 has 13 residues. The CDR3: CASSGDRVGELFF. The CDR3, as DNA: TGTGCCAGCAGCGGGGACAGAGTCGGGGAGCTGTTTTTT.